This TCR beta chain was retrieved from a study of T cells in women clearing cervical HPV infection. The CDR3 loop spans 16 amino acids. The V gene's germline CDR1 is SGHVS and CDR2 FQNEAQ. The V and J ends lost 2 bases and 1 base, in that order; junction bases with no gene match: 4. All donors had a single incident cervical HPV16 infection, not prevalent. Study-wide findings and caveats: It is unknown whether associations predate infection; no effector/memory or HPV-specific sorting. Controls had more TRBV6-7 (approximately 0.15%) than cases (around 0.11%).

Measured with immunoSEQ multiplex PCR; TCRdb has only the in-frame clones, and not every one. The sample is made up of tens of thousands of clones, and the top ten hold 9% to 15% of it. Turning to this clone: Its antigen remains unidentified. The read stops 3 residues short of the end of the CDR3; the missing end is completed from the germline J gene.

The receptor was derived from a woman between 18 and 70 years old with a cervical HPV16 infection that either progressed to CIN3+ or cleared (not recorded which). Sequenced sample: blood buffy coat. This chain uses TRBV7-8 with TRBJ2-3; 9 bases match TRBD2. CDR3 DNA (partial): TGTGCCAGCAGCTTATTAGCGGGGGCTGGCACAGATACG. Its protein is CASSLLAGAGTDT. The CDR3 in its entirety is CASSLLAGAGTDTQYF.